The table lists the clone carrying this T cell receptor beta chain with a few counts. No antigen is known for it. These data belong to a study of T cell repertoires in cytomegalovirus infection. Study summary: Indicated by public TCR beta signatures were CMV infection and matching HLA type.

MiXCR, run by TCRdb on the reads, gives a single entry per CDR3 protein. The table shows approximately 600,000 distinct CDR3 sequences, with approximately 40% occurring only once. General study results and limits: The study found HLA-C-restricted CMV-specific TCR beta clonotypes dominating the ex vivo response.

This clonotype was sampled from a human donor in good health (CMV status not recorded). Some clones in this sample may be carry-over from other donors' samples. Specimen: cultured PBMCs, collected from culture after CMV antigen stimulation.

The CDR3 DNA is TGCAGTGCTCTTACTAGCGGGGGAGGAGATACGCAGTATTTT. This translates into CSALTSGGGDTQYF. The rearrangement joins TRBV20-1 to TRBJ2-3, with TRBD2 matching 11 bases. CDR1 and CDR2 from the germline V gene are DFQATT and SNEGSKA (reference sequence). V dropped 5 bases and J dropped 5; count of bases not matched to a gene: 6. This CDR3 spans 14 amino acids.